The source of this T cell receptor beta chain is a study of post-analysis software for immune sequencing data. Turning to the study itself: The cohort encompassed relapsing-remitting, secondary progressive and progressive-relapsing multiple sclerosis disease courses.

A note on this clonotype: The antigen is not known.

CDR1 PRHDT and CDR2 FYEKMQ come from the germline V gene (reference sequence). This CDR3 is built from 16 residues. Trimming removed 6 bases from V and 4 bases from J, with 21 bases in between. Incorporated into the TCR beta cDNA libraries were unique molecular identifiers, which served to reduce PCR and sequencing biases. Out of roughly 1 to 11 million T cells, roughly 0.5 million cDNA molecules were generated. MiXCR, applied by TCRdb to the PCR reads, yields one record per CDR3 protein. Of hundreds of thousands of distinct CDR3 sequences in the sample, 35% to 45% were seen once. Overall study findings and caveats: People with multiple sclerosis had a significantly lower normalized Chao1 diversity than controls did. Elevated frequency relative to controls characterized roughly 5 TRBV segments in patients, TRBV5-6, TRBV5-1 and TRBV20-1 among them.

The J gene is TRBJ1-2, the V gene TRBV13; D is perhaps TRBD1 (6 bases). The receptor comes from a girl aged 2 to 9 with multiple sclerosis. What was sequenced was blood. CDR3 sequence: CASRRVSGAHGYGYTF. CDR3 bases: TGTGCCAGCAGACGGGTATCGGGGGCGCACGGCTATGGCTACACCTTC.